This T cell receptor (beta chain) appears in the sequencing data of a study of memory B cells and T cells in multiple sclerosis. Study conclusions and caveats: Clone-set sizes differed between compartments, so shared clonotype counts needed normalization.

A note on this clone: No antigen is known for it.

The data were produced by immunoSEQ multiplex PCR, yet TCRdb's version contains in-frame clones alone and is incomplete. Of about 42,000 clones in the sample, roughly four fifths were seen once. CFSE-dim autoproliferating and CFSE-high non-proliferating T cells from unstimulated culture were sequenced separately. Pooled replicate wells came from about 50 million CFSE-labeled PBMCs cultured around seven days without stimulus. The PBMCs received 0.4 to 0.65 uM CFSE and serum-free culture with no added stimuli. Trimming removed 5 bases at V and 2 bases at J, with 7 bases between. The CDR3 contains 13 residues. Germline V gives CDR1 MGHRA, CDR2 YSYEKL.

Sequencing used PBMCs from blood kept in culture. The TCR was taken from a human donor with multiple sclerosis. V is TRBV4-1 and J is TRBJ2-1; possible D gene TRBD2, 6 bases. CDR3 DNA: TGCGCCAGCAGCGGGACTGCCTACAATGAGCAGTTCTTC. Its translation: CASSGTAYNEQFF.